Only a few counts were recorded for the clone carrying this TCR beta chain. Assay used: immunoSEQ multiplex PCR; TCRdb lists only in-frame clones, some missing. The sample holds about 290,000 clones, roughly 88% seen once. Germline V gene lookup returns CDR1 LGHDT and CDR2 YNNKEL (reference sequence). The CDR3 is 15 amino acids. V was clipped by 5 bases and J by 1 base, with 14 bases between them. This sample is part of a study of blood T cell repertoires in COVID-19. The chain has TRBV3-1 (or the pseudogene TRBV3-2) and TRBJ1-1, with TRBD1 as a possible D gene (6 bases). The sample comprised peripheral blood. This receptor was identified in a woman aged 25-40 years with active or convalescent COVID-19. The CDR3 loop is CASSERQATNTEAFF. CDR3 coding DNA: TGTGCCAGCAGCGAACGACAGGCAACGAACACTGAAGCTTTCTTT.